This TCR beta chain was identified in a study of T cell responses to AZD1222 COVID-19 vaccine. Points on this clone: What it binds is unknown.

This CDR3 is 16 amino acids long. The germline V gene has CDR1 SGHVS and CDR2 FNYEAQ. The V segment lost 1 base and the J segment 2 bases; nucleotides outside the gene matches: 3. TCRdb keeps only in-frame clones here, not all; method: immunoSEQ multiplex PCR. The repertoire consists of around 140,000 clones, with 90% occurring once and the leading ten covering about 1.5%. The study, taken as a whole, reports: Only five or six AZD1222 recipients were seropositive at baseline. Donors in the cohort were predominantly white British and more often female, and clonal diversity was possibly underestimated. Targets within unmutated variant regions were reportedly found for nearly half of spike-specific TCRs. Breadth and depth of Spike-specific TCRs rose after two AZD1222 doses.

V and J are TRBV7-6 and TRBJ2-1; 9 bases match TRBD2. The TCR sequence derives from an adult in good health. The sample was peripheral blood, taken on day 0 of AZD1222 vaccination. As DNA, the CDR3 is TGTGCCAGCAGCTTAGGACTAGCGGTACCCTACAATGAGCAGTTCTTC. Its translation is CASSLGLAVPYNEQFF.